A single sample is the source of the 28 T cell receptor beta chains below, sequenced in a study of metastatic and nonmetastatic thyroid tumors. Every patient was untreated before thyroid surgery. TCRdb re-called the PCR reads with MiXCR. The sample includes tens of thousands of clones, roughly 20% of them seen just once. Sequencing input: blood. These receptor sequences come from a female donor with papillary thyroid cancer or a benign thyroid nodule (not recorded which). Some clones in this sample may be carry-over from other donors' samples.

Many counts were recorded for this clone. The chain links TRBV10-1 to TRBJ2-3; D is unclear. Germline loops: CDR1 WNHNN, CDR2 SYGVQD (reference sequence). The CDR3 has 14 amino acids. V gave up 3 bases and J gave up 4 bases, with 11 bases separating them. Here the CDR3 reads CASSESGPADTQYF. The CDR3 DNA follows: TGCGCCAGCAGTGAATCTGGGCCCGCAGATACGCAGTATTTT.

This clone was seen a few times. The DNA of the CDR3 is TGTGCCAGCAGCCAAGAGGAGGGGGCGTATGGCTACACCTTC. Translated, it gives CASSQEEGAYGYTF. The J gene is TRBJ1-2, the V gene TRBV3-1; 7 bases are shared with TRBD1. CDR1 and CDR2 (germline): LGHDT, YNNKEL (reference sequence). J lost 5 bases, V lost 0 bases, and 3 bases had no gene match. The CDR3 covers 14 residues.

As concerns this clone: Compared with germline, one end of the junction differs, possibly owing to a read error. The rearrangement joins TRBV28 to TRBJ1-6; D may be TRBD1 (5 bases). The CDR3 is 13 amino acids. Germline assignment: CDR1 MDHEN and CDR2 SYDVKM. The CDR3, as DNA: TGTGCCAGCAGTTTTCAGGGTCGGACACCCCTCCAATTT. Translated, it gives CASSFQGRTPLQF.

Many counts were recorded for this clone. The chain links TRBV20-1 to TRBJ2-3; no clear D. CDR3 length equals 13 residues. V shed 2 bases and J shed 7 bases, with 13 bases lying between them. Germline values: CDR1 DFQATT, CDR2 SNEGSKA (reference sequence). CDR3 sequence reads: CSARKSSVNTQYF. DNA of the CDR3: TGCAGTGCTAGAAAATCTTCGGTGAATACGCAGTATTTT.

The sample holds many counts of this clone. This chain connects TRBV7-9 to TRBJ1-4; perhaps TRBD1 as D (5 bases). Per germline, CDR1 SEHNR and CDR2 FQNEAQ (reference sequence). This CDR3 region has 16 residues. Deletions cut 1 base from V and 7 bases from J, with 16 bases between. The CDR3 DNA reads TGTGCCAGCAGCTTAGGGGTGGGGACGTCGAGTGAAAAACTGTTTTTT. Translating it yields CASSLGVGTSSEKLFF.

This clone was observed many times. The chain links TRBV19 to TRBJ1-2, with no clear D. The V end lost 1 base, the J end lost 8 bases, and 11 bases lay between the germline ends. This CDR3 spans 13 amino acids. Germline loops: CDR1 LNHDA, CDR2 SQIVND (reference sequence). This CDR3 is CASSIVPRLGYTF. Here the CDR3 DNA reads TGTGCCAGTAGTATAGTGCCAAGGCTGGGCTACACCTTC.

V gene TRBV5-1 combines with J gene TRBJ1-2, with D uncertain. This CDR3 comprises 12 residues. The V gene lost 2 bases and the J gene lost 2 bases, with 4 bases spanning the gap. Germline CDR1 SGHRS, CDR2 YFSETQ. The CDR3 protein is CASSFLNYGYTF. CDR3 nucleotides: TGCGCCAGCAGCTTTTTAAACTATGGCTACACCTTC.

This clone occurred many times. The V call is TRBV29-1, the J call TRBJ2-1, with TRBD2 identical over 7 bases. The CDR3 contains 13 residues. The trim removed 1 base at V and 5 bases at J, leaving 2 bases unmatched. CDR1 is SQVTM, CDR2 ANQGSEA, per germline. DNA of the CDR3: TGCAGCGTTGAAGGGGCGGGGGACAATGAGCAGTTCTTC. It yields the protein CSVEGAGDNEQFF.

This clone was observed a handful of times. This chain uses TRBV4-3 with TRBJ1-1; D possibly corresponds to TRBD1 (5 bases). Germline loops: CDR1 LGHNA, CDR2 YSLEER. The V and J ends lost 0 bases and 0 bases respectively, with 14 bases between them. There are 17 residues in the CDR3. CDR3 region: CASSQDVAGILNTEAFF. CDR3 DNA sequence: TGCGCCAGCAGCCAAGATGTGGCAGGGATATTGAACACTGAAGCTTTCTTT.

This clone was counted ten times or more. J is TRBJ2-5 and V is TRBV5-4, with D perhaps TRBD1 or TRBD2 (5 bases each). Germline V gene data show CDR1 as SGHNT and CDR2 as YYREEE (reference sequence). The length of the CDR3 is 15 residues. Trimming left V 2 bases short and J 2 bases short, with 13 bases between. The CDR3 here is CASSFAGWGQETQYF. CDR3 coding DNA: TGTGCCAGCAGCTTCGCAGGATGGGGGCAAGAGACCCAGTACTTC. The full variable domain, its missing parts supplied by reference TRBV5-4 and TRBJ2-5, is ETGVTQSPTHLIKTRGQQVTLRCSSQSGHNTVSWYQQALGQGPQFIFQYYREEENGRGNFPPRFSGLQFPNYSSELNVNALELDDSALYLCASSFAGWGQETQYFGPGTRLLVL.

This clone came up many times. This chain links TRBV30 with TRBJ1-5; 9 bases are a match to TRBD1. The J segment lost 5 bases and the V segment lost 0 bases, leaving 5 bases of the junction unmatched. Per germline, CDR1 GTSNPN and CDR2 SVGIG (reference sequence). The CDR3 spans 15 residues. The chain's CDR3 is CAWSVGTGRDQPQHF. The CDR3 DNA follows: TGTGCCTGGAGTGTTGGGACAGGGAGGGATCAGCCCCAGCATTTT. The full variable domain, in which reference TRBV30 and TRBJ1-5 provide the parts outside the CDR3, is SQTIHQWPATLVQPVGSPLSLECTVEGTSNPNLYWYRQAAGRGLQLLFYSVGIGQISSEVPQNLSASRPQDRQFILSSKKLLLSDSGFYLCAWSVGTGRDQPQHFGDGTRLSIL.

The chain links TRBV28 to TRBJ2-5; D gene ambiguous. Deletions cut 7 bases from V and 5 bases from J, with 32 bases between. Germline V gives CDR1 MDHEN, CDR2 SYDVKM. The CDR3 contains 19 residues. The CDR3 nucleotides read TGTGCCAGCATTTTCCCGGCCTCCGGAGACTGGCTTGTAGTGGAGACCCAGTACTTC. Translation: CASIFPASGDWLVVETQYF.

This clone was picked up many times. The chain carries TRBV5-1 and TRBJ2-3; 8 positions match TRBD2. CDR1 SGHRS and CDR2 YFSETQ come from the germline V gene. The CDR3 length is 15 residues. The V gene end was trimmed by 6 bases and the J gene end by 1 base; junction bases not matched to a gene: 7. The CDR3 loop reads CASNGAGARTDTQYF. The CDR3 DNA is TGCGCCAGCAACGGAGCGGGGGCCCGCACAGATACGCAGTATTTT.

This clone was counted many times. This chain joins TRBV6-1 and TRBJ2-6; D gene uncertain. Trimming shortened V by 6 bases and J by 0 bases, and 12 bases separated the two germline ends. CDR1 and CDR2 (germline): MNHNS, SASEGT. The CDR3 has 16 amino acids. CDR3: CASRPRFNSGANVLTF. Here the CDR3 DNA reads TGTGCCAGCAGACCCCGGTTTAACTCTGGGGCCAACGTCCTGACTTTC.

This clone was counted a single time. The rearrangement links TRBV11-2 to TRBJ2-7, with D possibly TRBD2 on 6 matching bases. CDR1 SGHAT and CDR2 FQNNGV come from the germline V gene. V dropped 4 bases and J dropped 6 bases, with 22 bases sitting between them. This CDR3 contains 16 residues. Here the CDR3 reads CASSSRTGVVGGEQYF. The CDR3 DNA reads TGTGCCAGCAGCTCTCGGACGGGCGTAGTGGGGGGCGAGCAGTACTTC.

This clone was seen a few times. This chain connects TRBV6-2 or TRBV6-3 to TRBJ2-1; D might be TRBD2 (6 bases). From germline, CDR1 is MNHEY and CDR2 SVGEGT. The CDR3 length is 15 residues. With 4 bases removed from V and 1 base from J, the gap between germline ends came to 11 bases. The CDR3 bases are TGTGCCAGCAGTTCGACTAGTAGGTCCTACAATGAGCAGTTCTTC. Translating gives CASSSTSRSYNEQFF.

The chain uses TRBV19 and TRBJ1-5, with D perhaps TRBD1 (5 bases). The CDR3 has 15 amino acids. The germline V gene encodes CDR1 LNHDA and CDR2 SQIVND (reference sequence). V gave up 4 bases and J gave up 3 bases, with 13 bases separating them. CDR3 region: CASSTRQGNNQPQHF. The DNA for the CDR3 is TGTGCCAGTAGTACTCGCCAGGGAAACAATCAGCCCCAGCATTTT.

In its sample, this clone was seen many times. In nucleotides, the CDR3 is TGTGCCAGCAGCACCACGGGGACAGGGCGTTTTACAGATACGCAGTATTTT. It is translated as CASSTTGTGRFTDTQYF. J is TRBJ2-3 and V is TRBV11-2, with TRBD1 identical over 9 bases. CDR1 is SGHAT and CDR2 is FQNNGV in the germline V gene. V dropped 5 bases and J dropped 3; count of bases not matched to a gene: 12. This CDR3 comprises 17 residues.

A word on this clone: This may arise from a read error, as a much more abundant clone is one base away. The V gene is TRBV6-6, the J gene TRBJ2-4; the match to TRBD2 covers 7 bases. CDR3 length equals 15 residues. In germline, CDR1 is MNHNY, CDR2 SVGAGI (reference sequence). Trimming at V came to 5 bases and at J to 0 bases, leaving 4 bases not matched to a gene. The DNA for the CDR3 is TGTGCCAGCAGTACTCCGGGAGGAGCCAAAAACATTCAGTACTTC. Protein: CASSTPGGAKNIQYF.

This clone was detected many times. CDR3 DNA sequence: TGTGCCAGCAGTTTAAAACGGGACACTGAAGCTTTCTTT. Translation: CASSLKRDTEAFF. The V gene is TRBV28, the J gene TRBJ1-1; D remains unclear. CDR3 length: 13 residues. V lost 2 bases and J 3 bases, leaving 7 bases between the germline ends. Germline V gene data show CDR1 as MDHEN and CDR2 as SYDVKM. Based on the CDR3 plus reference TRBV28 and TRBJ1-1, the full variable domain is DVKVTQSSRYLVKRTGEKVFLECVQDMDHENMFWYRQDPGLGLRLIYFSYDVKMKEKGDIPEGYSVSREKKERFSLILESASTNQTSMYLCASSLKRDTEAFFGQGTRLTVV.

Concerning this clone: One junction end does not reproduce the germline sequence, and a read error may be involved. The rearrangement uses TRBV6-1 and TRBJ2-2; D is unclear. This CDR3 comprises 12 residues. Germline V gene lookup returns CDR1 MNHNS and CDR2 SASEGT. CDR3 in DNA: TGTGCCAGCACTGAATGGTTCGGGGAGCTGTTTTTT. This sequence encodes CASTEWFGELFF.

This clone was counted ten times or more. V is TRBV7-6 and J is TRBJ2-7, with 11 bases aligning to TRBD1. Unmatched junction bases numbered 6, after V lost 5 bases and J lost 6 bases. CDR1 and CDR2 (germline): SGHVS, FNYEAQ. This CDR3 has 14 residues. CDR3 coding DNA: TGTGCCAGCAGCCCGACCGGGACAGGGGGCGAGCAGTACTTC. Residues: CASSPTGTGGEQYF.

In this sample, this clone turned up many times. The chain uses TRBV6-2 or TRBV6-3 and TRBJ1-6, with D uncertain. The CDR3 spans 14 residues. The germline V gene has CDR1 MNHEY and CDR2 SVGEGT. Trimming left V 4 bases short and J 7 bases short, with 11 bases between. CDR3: CASSSDALNSPLHF. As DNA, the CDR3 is TGTGCCAGCAGTTCGGACGCTCTAAATTCACCCCTCCACTTT.

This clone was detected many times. The chain's CDR3 is CAARTSGGTGELFF. The CDR3 nucleotides read TGTGCCGCACGGACTAGCGGGGGAACCGGGGAGCTGTTTTTT. V usage is TRBV10-3 and J usage is TRBJ2-2; 13 nucleotides line up with TRBD2. V was pared by 11 bases and J by 5 bases, with 5 bases of the junction left unmatched. Germline-derived CDR1 and CDR2 are ENHRY and SYGVKD. The CDR3 covers 14 residues.

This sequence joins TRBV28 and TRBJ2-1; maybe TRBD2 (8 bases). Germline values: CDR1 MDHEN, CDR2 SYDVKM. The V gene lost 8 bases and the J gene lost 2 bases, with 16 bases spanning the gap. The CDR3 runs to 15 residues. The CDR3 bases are TGTGCCAGCGCAATAGCGGGACAGACCTACAATGAGCAGTTCTTC. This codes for CASAIAGQTYNEQFF.

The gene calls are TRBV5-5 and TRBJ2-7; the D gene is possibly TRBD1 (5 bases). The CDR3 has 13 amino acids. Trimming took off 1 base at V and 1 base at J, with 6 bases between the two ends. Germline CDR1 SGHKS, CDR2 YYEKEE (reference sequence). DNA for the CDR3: TGTGCCAGCAGCTTGACAGGATCCTACGAGCAGTACGTC. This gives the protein CASSLTGSYEQYV.

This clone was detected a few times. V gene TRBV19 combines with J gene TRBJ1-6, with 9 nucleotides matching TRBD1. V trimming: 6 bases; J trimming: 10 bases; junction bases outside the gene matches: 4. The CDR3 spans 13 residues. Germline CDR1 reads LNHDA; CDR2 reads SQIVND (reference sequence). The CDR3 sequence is CASSRDRESPLHF. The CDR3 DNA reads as TGTGCCAGTAGCCGGGACAGGGAATCACCCCTCCACTTT.

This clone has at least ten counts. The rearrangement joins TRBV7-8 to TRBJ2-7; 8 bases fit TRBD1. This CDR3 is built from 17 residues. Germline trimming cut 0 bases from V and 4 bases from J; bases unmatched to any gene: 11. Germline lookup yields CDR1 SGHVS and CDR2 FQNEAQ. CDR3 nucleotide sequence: TGTGCCAGCAGCTTAGCTTCCCCCGGGACAGGCACGTACGAGCAGTACTTC. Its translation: CASSLASPGTGTYEQYF.